The T cell receptor beta chain under discussion was sequenced for a study of T-cell memory formation after mild COVID-19. Overall study results and limits: A second wave expanding day 15 to 37 was CD4+-biased; contracting clones were balanced. Clones that contracted clustered mainly in CM and EM if CD4+ and in EMRA if CD8+.

Of note for this clonotype: Its specificity is unknown.

TCRdb redid the calling of the 5' RACE reads with MiXCR, one entry per CDR3 protein. The table records fewer than 250,000 distinct CDR3 sequences, approximately 15% of them present only once. The sequencing sample was made of PBMCs or a T cell subset sorted from them (not recorded which). The clonotype comes from an adult woman who had mild COVID-19 (a few samples of this study predate the infection). Cell type and time point are not known.

The CDR3 sequence: CASSPGTALKNTGELFF. Here the CDR3 DNA reads TGTGCCAGCTCACCCGGGACAGCCCTGAAGAACACCGGGGAGCTGTTTTTT. V gene TRBV18 combines with J gene TRBJ2-2; 7 bases match TRBD1. Germline V lookup: CDR1 KGHSH, CDR2 LQKENI. This CDR3 comprises 17 residues. The junction had 8 bases not matched to a gene; V was cut back by 3 bases and J by 1 base.